These 13 T cell receptor beta chains came from one sample sequenced in a study of cytomegalovirus exposure and HLA in healthy donors. Some clones are missing from TCRdb's copy, which holds only in-frame ones; the method was immunoSEQ multiplex PCR. The sample lists 150,000 to 180,000 clones; roughly 90% were seen once. The sample was PBMCs. These receptors were obtained from a man younger than 30 in good health and CMV-seropositive.

The CDR3 is CAISLTSGTGELFF. The CDR3 nucleotides read TGTGCCATCAGTCTTACTAGCGGGACCGGGGAGCTGTTTTTT. The chain employs TRBV10-3 and TRBJ2-2, with TRBD2 matching over 9 bases. The CDR3 runs to 14 residues. The V gene's germline CDR1 is ENHRY and CDR2 SYGVKD. Losses at the gene ends were 5 bases for V and 5 bases for J; bases not matched to a gene: 3.

J is TRBJ1-2 and V is TRBV10-2; maybe TRBD1 (6 bases). Trimming took off 2 bases at V and 3 bases at J, with 16 bases between the two ends. The CDR3 spans 16 residues. The V gene's germline CDR1 is WSHSY and CDR2 SAAADI. The DNA for the CDR3 is TGCGCCAGCAGTGAGCCCTTGGGGAGGGGGGACTATGGCTACACCTTC. This codes for CASSEPLGRGDYGYTF.

A single count supports this clone. The chain links TRBV5-1 to TRBJ2-1, with 14 bases matching TRBD2. J was trimmed by 6 bases and V by 4 bases; bases with no gene match: 9. This CDR3 is built from 17 residues. CDR1 is SGHRS, CDR2 YFSETQ, per germline. The CDR3 spells CASSRRLAGGSGNEQFF. Here the CDR3 DNA reads TGCGCCAGCAGCCGACGACTAGCGGGGGGGTCAGGCAATGAGCAGTTCTTC.

This chain joins TRBV27 and TRBJ1-2; tentatively, D is TRBD1 (6 bases). Looked up from germline, CDR1 is MNHEY and CDR2 is SMNVEV (reference sequence). V lost 7 bases and J 3 bases, leaving 15 bases between the germline ends. The CDR3 consists of 14 residues. Here the CDR3 DNA reads TGTGCCAGCAAGGGGGGGTTCGAAGACTATGGCTACACCTTC. It is translated as CASKGGFEDYGYTF.

V gene TRBV5-1 combines with J gene TRBJ2-6; D unresolved. V was cut by 1 base and J by 4 bases, with 6 bases left in between. CDR1 and CDR2 (germline): SGHRS, YFSETQ. The CDR3 consists of 14 residues. The CDR3 here is CASSLTTGANVLTF. CDR3 sequence (DNA): TGCGCCAGCAGCTTGACTACCGGGGCCAACGTCCTGACTTTC.

The chain uses TRBV7-2 and TRBJ2-7; the match to TRBD1 covers 7 bases. The CDR3 has 12 amino acids. The ends lost 4 bases at V and 6 bases at J; junction bases unmatched: 3. Looked up from germline, CDR1 is SGHTA and CDR2 is FQGNSA. The CDR3 loop is CASSSTGIEQYF. DNA for the CDR3: TGTGCCAGCAGCTCGACAGGGATCGAGCAGTACTTC.

This clone occurred a few times. The rearrangement joins TRBV15 to TRBJ2-1; 8 nucleotides match TRBD1. CDR1 is LNHNV, CDR2 YYDKDF, per germline (reference sequence). V was pared by 5 bases and J by 4 bases, with 10 bases of the junction left unmatched. This CDR3 contains 16 residues. The CDR3 loop reads CATSSLETGAYNEQFF. For the CDR3, the DNA is TGTGCCACCAGCTCCCTCGAGACAGGGGCATACAATGAGCAGTTCTTC.

V and J are TRBV9 and TRBJ2-2; no definite D call. This CDR3 contains 15 residues. Germline CDR1 and CDR2: SGDLS and YYNGEE. V was trimmed by 4 bases and J by 2 bases, leaving 12 bases between them. CDR3: CASSPAGANTGELFF. The CDR3 DNA is TGTGCCAGCAGCCCGGCAGGCGCTAACACCGGGGAGCTGTTTTTT.

The rearrangement links TRBV19 to TRBJ2-7, with 7 bases that match TRBD1. The CDR3 is 16 residues long. V lost 3 bases and J lost 5; bases outside the gene matches: 13. Germline CDR1 reads LNHDA; CDR2 reads SQIVND (reference sequence). The CDR3 region has the DNA TGTGCCAGTAGTATCCAGGACAGGAGCTTCGAGGACGAGCAGTACTTC. Amino acid sequence: CASSIQDRSFEDEQYF.

The chain joins TRBV2 to TRBJ2-4; a weak D match, TRBD2 (6 bases). This CDR3 is built from 12 residues. The germline V gene encodes CDR1 SNHLY and CDR2 FYNNEI. V was trimmed by 8 bases and J by 9 bases, leaving 14 bases between them. CDR3 loop: CASGRDLGIQYF. The DNA of the CDR3 is TGTGCCAGCGGCCGGGACTTAGGCATTCAGTACTTC.

The chain employs TRBV14 and TRBJ2-5, with D perhaps TRBD2 (6 bases). CDR1 is SGHDN, CDR2 FVKESK, per germline. The CDR3 extends over 13 amino acids. Trimming cost V 4 bases and J 1 base, with 7 bases left between them. CDR3 bases: TGTGCCAGCAGCCGGGACTCCCAAGAGACCCAGTACTTC. Amino acid sequence: CASSRDSQETQYF.

The gene calls are TRBV7-3 and TRBJ2-3; possible D gene TRBD2, 6 bases. This CDR3 comprises 17 residues. V lost 1 base to trimming and J lost 0 bases, with 14 bases between them. Germline values: CDR1 SGHTA, CDR2 FQGTGA. The CDR3 is CASSLMVAVGSTDTQYF. The CDR3 DNA reads TGTGCCAGCAGCTTAATGGTAGCGGTGGGGAGCACAGATACGCAGTATTTT.

The chain links TRBV4-3 to TRBJ2-1, with D perhaps TRBD1 (5 bases). Germline values: CDR1 LGHNA, CDR2 YSLEER. Trimming took 0 bases from V and 5 from J, leaving 17 bases between them. The CDR3 loop spans 17 amino acids. The DNA of the CDR3 is TGCGCCAGCAGCCAAGATATTTCCAGGGTAATCGACAATGAGCAGTTCTTC. Amino acids: CASSQDISRVIDNEQFF.